This T cell receptor beta chain was captured in a study of neoadjuvant anti-PD-1 for oral cavity cancer. TCRdb's table, derived via immunoSEQ multiplex PCR, lists solely in-frame clones and lacks some. Among several thousand clones listed, about three fifths were seen once. CDR3 length: 14 residues. Per the germline V gene, CDR1 is SGHKS and CDR2 is YYEKEE (reference sequence). V shed 4 bases and J shed 2 bases, with 10 bases lying between them. Patients were newly diagnosed with stage II-IVA oral cavity squamous cell carcinoma without prior systemic or radiation treatment. General study findings and limits: Larger post-treatment preexisting tumor clones tracked with greater tumor shrinkage. Pretreatment Treg/Th17 ratio correlated inversely with post-treatment tumor clonality.

Concerning this clone itself: The antigen remains unidentified.

V gene TRBV5-5 combines with J gene TRBJ1-3, with no clear D. The source of this sequence is a person aged 35-79 years with oral cavity squamous cell carcinoma. Source: tumor tissue, taken before nivolumab (anti-PD-1) treatment. The CDR3 sequence: CASSLDGAGNTIYF. For the CDR3, the DNA is TGTGCCAGCAGCCTGGACGGCGCTGGAAACACCATATATTTT.